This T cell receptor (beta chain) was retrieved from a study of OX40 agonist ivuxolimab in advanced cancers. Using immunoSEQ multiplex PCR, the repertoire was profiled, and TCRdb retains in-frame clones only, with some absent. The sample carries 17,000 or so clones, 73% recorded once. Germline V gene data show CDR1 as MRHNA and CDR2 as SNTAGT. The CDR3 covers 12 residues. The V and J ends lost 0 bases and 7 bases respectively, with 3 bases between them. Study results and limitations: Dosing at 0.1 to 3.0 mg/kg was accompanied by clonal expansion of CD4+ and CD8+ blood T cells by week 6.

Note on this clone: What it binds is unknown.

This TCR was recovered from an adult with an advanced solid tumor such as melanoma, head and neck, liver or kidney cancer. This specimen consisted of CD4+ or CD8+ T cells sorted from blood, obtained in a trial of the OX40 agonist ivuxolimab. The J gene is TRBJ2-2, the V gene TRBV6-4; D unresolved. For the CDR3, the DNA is TGTGCCAGCAGTGACTCTGGCGGGGAGCTGTTTTTT. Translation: CASSDSGGELFF.